This TCR beta chain is drawn from a study of cytomegalovirus exposure and HLA in healthy donors. Researchers ran the PCR with 60 Vbeta and 13 Jbeta primers. The method was immunoSEQ multiplex PCR; TCRdb's version includes in-frame clones alone and lacks a portion of them. The table records about 110,000 clones, 73% of them present only once. Points on this clone: The target antigen is unknown.

Study-level results: Clonal expansion, a later analysis showed, was greater in HLA-associated TCR beta chains than in equally common others.

The germline V gene encodes CDR1 SEHNR and CDR2 FQNEAQ (reference sequence). V shed 4 bases, J shed 4 bases, and the junction held 5 bases outside the gene matches. The CDR3 runs to 15 residues. This sequence was found in a man in his forties or fifties in good health and CMV-seronegative. V usage is TRBV7-9 and J usage is TRBJ1-4; 8 positions match TRBD1. The sequenced sample was PBMCs. The CDR3 protein is CASSSGQVLNEKLFF. The CDR3 bases are TGTGCCAGCAGCTCGGGACAGGTCCTTAATGAAAAACTGTTTTTT.